The 23 T cell receptor beta chains below come from one sample, sequenced in a study of CD8 T cells in ankylosing spondylitis (dated 2017 in TCRdb). What the work shows at the level of the full study, not this receptor alone: A TCR beta motif of several highly homologous amino acid variants appeared characteristic of blood from ankylosing spondylitis patients.

Library preparation employed 5' RACE. These reads were obtained on an Illumina HiSeq 2500. Clones were called with MiXCR by TCRdb after fastp trimmed the public reads at Q25, and only in-frame beta chains were retained. A single entry per CDR3 protein holds the most common genes and DNA from its merged rows. Here the sample has about 450,000 distinct CDR3 sequences; 25% to 30% occur a single time. Together, the top ten hold 0.85% to 1% of the sample. For these receptors, no antigen is known. The specimen was blood, either unsorted or a sorted T cell fraction (not recorded which). The receptor set was obtained from a male donor with ankylosing spondylitis.

The rearrangement links TRBV4-1 to TRBJ2-7, with unresolved D. CDR1 is MGHRA, CDR2 YSYEKL, per germline. V lost 0 bases, J lost 1 base, and 13 bases lay in between. CDR3 length: 16 amino acids. The CDR3 region has the DNA TGCGCCAGCAGCCAAGATGTGGCCTTGGGGTCCTACGAGCAGTACGTC. Its translation: CASSQDVALGSYEQYV.

This clonotype was found a few times. The rearrangement uses TRBV5-1 and TRBJ2-1, with TRBD1 matching over 7 bases. From germline, CDR1 is SGHRS and CDR2 YFSETQ. The junction had 8 bases not matched to a gene; V was cut back by 2 bases and J by 9 bases. The CDR3 is made up of 14 amino acids. The CDR3 here is CASSLGDRDGEQFF. The CDR3 nucleotides are TGCGCCAGCAGCTTAGGAGACAGGGATGGTGAGCAGTTCTTC.

The CDR3 reads CSARETGRETQYF. Written as DNA, the CDR3 is TGCAGTGCTAGGGAGACTGGCCGGGAGACCCAGTACTTC. The chain combines TRBV20-1 with TRBJ2-5; no clear D gene. V was trimmed by 3 bases and J by 5 bases, leaving 13 bases between them. Per the germline V gene, CDR1 is DFQATT and CDR2 is SNEGSKA (reference sequence). This CDR3 has 13 amino acids.

The chain combines TRBV7-9 with TRBJ1-2; D is perhaps TRBD1 (5 bases). CDR1 and CDR2 (germline): SEHNR, FQNEAQ (reference sequence). V was pared by 5 bases and J by 4 bases, with 17 bases between. The CDR3 extends over 15 amino acids. Here the CDR3 DNA reads TGTGCCAGCAGCCCCAGCGGGGGGTCCCTCTATGGCTACACCTTC. This codes for CASSPSGGSLYGYTF. Variable domain in full (rest from reference TRBV7-9 and TRBJ1-2): DTGVSQNPRHKITKRGQNVTFRCDPISEHNRLYWYRQTLGQGPEFLTYFQNEAQLEKSRLLSDRFSAERPKGSFSTLEIQRTEQGDSAMYLCASSPSGGSLYGYTFGSGTRLTVV.

Many counts were recorded for this clonotype. The CDR3, as DNA: TGCGCCAGCAACCCGGCGGGTACTCAAGAGACCCAGTACTTC. Translating it yields CASNPAGTQETQYF. The chain combines TRBV5-1 with TRBJ2-5; a possible D gene is TRBD2 (5 bases). Germline V gene lookup returns CDR1 SGHRS and CDR2 YFSETQ. The CDR3 length is 14 residues. V lost 6 bases to trimming and J lost 2 bases, with 14 bases between them.

There are a few counts of this clonotype. V gene TRBV5-1 combines with J gene TRBJ2-2; possibly TRBD1 for D (5 bases). The V gene lost 1 base and the J gene lost 7 bases, with 17 bases spanning the gap. CDR3 size: 16 residues. CDR1 is SGHRS and CDR2 is YFSETQ in the germline V gene. CDR3 sequence reads: CASSLRSAGSGGELFF. The DNA of the CDR3 is TGCGCCAGCAGCTTGAGGTCGGCAGGGTCGGGCGGGGAGCTGTTTTTT. Looking up the rest from reference TRBV5-1 and TRBJ2-2 gives the full variable domain: KAGVTQTPRYLIKTRGQQVTLSCSPISGHRSVSWYQQTPGQGLQFLFEYFSETQRNKGNFPGRFSGRQFSNSRSEMNVSTLELGDSALYLCASSLRSAGSGGELFFGEGSRLTVL.

A few counts support this clonotype. The rearrangement joins TRBV12-3 or TRBV12-4 to TRBJ2-6; a possible D gene is TRBD1 (6 bases). CDR3 length equals 15 residues. Trimming pared 5 bases from V and 4 bases from J, leaving 12 bases between. The CDR3 DNA reads TGTGCCAGCAGTCCCAATAGGGGGGGGGCCAACGTCCTGACTTTC. Amino acids: CASSPNRGGANVLTF.

The rearrangement joins TRBV29-1 to TRBJ2-7, with a possible D match to TRBD2 (6 bases). The V end lost 7 bases, the J end lost 3 bases, and 19 bases lay between the germline ends. This CDR3 has 14 residues. The germline gives CDR1 SQVTM, CDR2 ANQGSEA. The CDR3 sequence is CSAAGSADRYEQYF. The DNA of the CDR3 is TGCAGCGCCGCCGGGAGCGCGGATCGCTACGAGCAGTACTTC.

The chain recombines TRBV12-3 or TRBV12-4 with TRBJ1-3; perhaps TRBD1 as D (5 bases). The CDR3 has 15 residues. Trimming shortened V by 8 bases and J by 5 bases, and 19 bases separated the two germline ends. CDR3: CASGPAGTVRNTIYF. CDR3 in DNA: TGTGCCAGCGGCCCGGCGGGGACGGTGAGAAACACCATATATTTT.

This clonotype showed up many times. The chain has TRBV7-6 and TRBJ2-1; 11 bases align to TRBD2. CDR1 is SGHVS and CDR2 is FNYEAQ in the germline V gene. With V trimmed by 5 bases and J by 0 bases, 6 bases remained unmatched. This CDR3 is 17 amino acids long. This CDR3 reads CASSQISGRGSYNEQFF. In DNA, the CDR3 is TGTGCCAGCAGCCAAATTAGCGGGAGGGGCTCCTACAATGAGCAGTTCTTC.

This clonotype has more than one count but fewer than ten. This sequence joins TRBV25-1 and TRBJ2-3; D is undetermined. The V gene's germline CDR1 is MGHDK and CDR2 SYGVNS. V lost 7 bases to trimming and J lost 2 bases, with 10 bases between them. The CDR3 totals 13 residues. The CDR3: CASTPSYTDTQYF. CDR3 DNA: TGTGCCAGCACGCCTAGTTACACAGATACGCAGTATTTT.

The chain uses TRBV6-1 and TRBJ1-5; the D is unclear. Germline V gene lookup returns CDR1 MNHNS and CDR2 SASEGT. Deletions cut 5 bases from V and 5 bases from J, with 10 bases between. This CDR3 comprises 13 residues. As DNA, the CDR3 is TGTGCCAGCAGTCAAAAAAAGGATCAGCCCCAGCATTTT. Amino acids: CASSQKKDQPQHF.

The V and J genes are TRBV5-4 and TRBJ2-1, with 9 bases lining up with TRBD2. This CDR3 has 14 residues. Germline assignment: CDR1 SGHNT and CDR2 YYREEE (reference sequence). J gave up 6 bases and V 7 bases, and 8 bases lay outside the gene matches. The CDR3 here is CASGGTSRINEQFF. The CDR3 bases are TGTGCCAGCGGAGGGACTAGCCGGATCAATGAGCAGTTCTTC.

This chain links TRBV29-1 with TRBJ1-1; 9 bases agree with TRBD1. Trimming removed 7 bases from V and 6 bases from J; junction bases left unmatched: 3. The CDR3 extends over 11 amino acids. Germline lookup yields CDR1 SQVTM and CDR2 ANQGSEA. The CDR3 DNA follows: TGCAGCGGACGACAGGGGGCTGAAGCTTTCTTT. This codes for CSGRQGAEAFF.

The DNA of the CDR3 is TGCGCCAGCAGGCGGGGGCCGGACAATGAGCAGTTCTTC. It translates to CASRRGPDNEQFF. The J gene is TRBJ2-1, the V gene TRBV5-1; possibly TRBD2 for D (7 bases). This CDR3 has 13 amino acids. The germline V gene has CDR1 SGHRS and CDR2 YFSETQ. Trimming removed 5 bases from V and 5 bases from J, with 11 bases in between.

The V gene is TRBV7-2, the J gene TRBJ2-6; TRBD1 is a possible D gene (6 bases). This CDR3 is 15 amino acids long. The germline V gene encodes CDR1 SGHTA and CDR2 FQGNSA. V was cut by 9 bases and J by 2 bases, with 14 bases left in between. The CDR3 is CASYKGGAGANVLTF. CDR3 in DNA: TGTGCCAGTTATAAAGGGGGAGCTGGGGCCAACGTCCTGACTTTC.

This chain links TRBV5-1 with TRBJ2-2; 15 bases line up with TRBD2. Germline V CDR1 and CDR2: SGHRS, YFSETQ. With 4 bases clipped from V and 4 bases from J, the junction kept 8 bases outside the gene matches. The length of the CDR3 is 18 residues. Here the CDR3 reads CASSIRTSGRASTGELFF. The CDR3 coding sequence is TGCGCCAGCAGCATTAGGACTAGCGGGAGGGCCTCCACCGGGGAGCTGTTTTTT.

The rearrangement links TRBV6-2 or TRBV6-3 to TRBJ2-1, with D perhaps matching TRBD1 or TRBD2 (5 bases each). The CDR3 totals 15 residues. V was shortened by 2 bases and J by 3 bases, with 11 bases between the two germline ends. Germline CDR1 and CDR2: MNHEY and SVGEGT. CDR3 in DNA: TGTGCCAGCAGTTACGGGGGAACGGGCTACAATGAGCAGTTCTTC. Protein sequence: CASSYGGTGYNEQFF.

This clonotype was counted many times. The V call is TRBV15, the J call TRBJ2-2, with D maybe TRBD1 (5 bases). V dropped 2 bases and J dropped 2 bases, with 9 bases sitting between them. This CDR3 is 15 amino acids long. Germline values: CDR1 LNHNV, CDR2 YYDKDF (reference sequence). CDR3 in amino acids: CATSRLDKNTGELFF. CDR3 DNA: TGTGCCACCAGCAGACTGGACAAAAACACCGGGGAGCTGTTTTTT.

This chain links TRBV3-1 with TRBJ1-1; D is unresolved. The germline V gene encodes CDR1 LGHDT and CDR2 YNNKEL (reference sequence). The CDR3 totals 14 residues. Trimming removed 0 bases at V and 4 bases at J, with 9 bases between. The DNA of the CDR3 is TGTGCCAGCAGCCAAGATCCAACGCGCACTGAAGCTTTCTTT. Its translation is CASSQDPTRTEAFF.

This clonotype appeared a few times. V gene TRBV7-2 combines with J gene TRBJ1-5, with D maybe TRBD1 (6 bases). Germline CDR1 SGHTA, CDR2 FQGNSA. The V end lost 5 bases, the J end lost 3 bases, and 14 bases lay between the germline ends. The CDR3 is 15 amino acids. The chain's CDR3 is CASSTSVGANQPQHF. DNA of the CDR3: TGTGCCAGCAGCACCAGTGTGGGGGCCAATCAGCCCCAGCATTTT.

The genes are TRBV2 and TRBJ2-7; 7 positions match TRBD2. V dropped 5 bases and J dropped 3; count of bases not matched to a gene: 7. The germline gives CDR1 SNHLY, CDR2 FYNNEI. This CDR3 has 14 amino acids. The CDR3 here is CASSLGRDLYEQYF. As DNA, the CDR3 is TGTGCCAGCAGTCTAGGGAGGGACCTCTACGAGCAGTACTTC.

This clonotype has a count of ten or more. J is TRBJ2-2 and V is TRBV20-1; 8 nucleotides align to TRBD2. The V segment lost 3 bases and the J segment 5 bases; nucleotides outside the gene matches: 2. The V gene's germline CDR1 is DFQATT and CDR2 SNEGSKA (reference sequence). CDR3 length equals 13 residues. CDR3 protein: CSARREDTGELFF. CDR3 sequence (DNA): TGCAGTGCTAGGCGGGAGGATACCGGGGAGCTGTTTTTT.